A selection of T cell receptor beta chains follows, all from one sample in a study of shared clonotypes between healthy human individuals. Some clones are missing from TCRdb's copy, which holds only in-frame ones; the method was immunoSEQ multiplex PCR. The table lists hundreds of thousands of clones, around 92% of them singletons. The sequenced sample was naive CD8+ T cells sorted from blood. These TCRs come from a man aged 25-45 years in good health. CDR3s include the opening cysteine and the closing phenylalanine or tryptophan. D genes are given only for firm matches. Some rows mark clone size as missing; the rest say once, few, many or name a class of expanded clone.

NA	14	TRBV6-5	NA	TRBJ1-2	CASSIQGVNYGYTF	TGTGCCAGCAGTATACAGGGTGTCAACTATGGCTACACCTTC
NA	14	TRBV4-3	TRBD1	TRBJ2-2	CASSQGQGTGELFF	TGCGCCAGCAGCCAGGGACAGGGAACCGGGGAGCTGTTTTTT
NA	13	TRBV4-1	NA	TRBJ1-1	CASSPRRGTEAFF	TGCGCCAGCAGCCCCCGAAGGGGGACTGAAGCTTTCTTT
few	13	TRBV27	NA	TRBJ2-7	CASAPGGAGEQYF	TGTGCCAGCGCCCCTGGGGGGGCGGGGGAGCAGTACTTC
NA	17	TRBV7-6	TRBD2	TRBJ2-7	CASSFERAGGDGGEQYF	TGTGCCAGCAGCTTCGAGCGAGCGGGAGGCGACGGTGGCGAGCAGTACTTC
once	12	TRBV9	NA	TRBJ1-2	CASSEGVRGYTF	TGTGCCAGCAGCGAGGGAGTGAGGGGCTACACCTTC
NA	14	TRBV19	NA	TRBJ2-7	CASSIAGASYEQYF	TGTGCCAGTAGTATAGCGGGAGCTTCCTACGAGCAGTACTTC
few	13	TRBV4-1	NA	TRBJ2-7	CASSQGQYYEQYF	TGCGCCAGCAGCCAAGGACAGTACTACGAGCAGTACTTC
NA	15	TRBV5-3	NA	TRBJ2-7	CARSHLRVESYEQYF	TGTGCCAGAAGCCATCTCCGCGTAGAGTCCTACGAGCAGTACTTC
NA	15	TRBV6-1	TRBD2	TRBJ2-1	CASSVGTSGYNEQFF	TGTGCCAGCAGTGTCGGGACTAGCGGATACAATGAGCAGTTCTTC
NA	11	TRBV11-2	NA	TRBJ1-1	CASSRTAEAFF	TGTGCCAGCAGCCGGACAGCCGAAGCTTTCTTT
NA	12	TRBV10-3	NA	TRBJ2-1	CAISERIGEQFF	TGTGCCATCAGTGAGAGGATTGGTGAGCAGTTCTTC
once	11	TRBV20-1	NA	TRBJ2-7	CSARLLPEQYF	TGCAGTGCTAGGTTACTTCCCGAGCAGTACTTC
NA	12	TRBV5-5	NA	TRBJ1-1	CASKSGNTEAFF	TGTGCCAGCAAGTCGGGGAACACTGAAGCTTTCTTT
NA	16	TRBV7-9	NA	TRBJ2-7	CASSSPVGGSSYEQYF	TGTGCCAGCAGCTCTCCAGTGGGGGGTTCCTCCTACGAGCAGTACTTC
NA	17	TRBV19	NA	TRBJ1-2	CASSRLYGDEEGYGYTF	TGTGCCAGTAGTCGACTATATGGGGACGAGGAAGGCTATGGCTACACCTTC
NA	13	TRBV7-9	NA	TRBJ2-7	CASSPAGLHEQYF	TGTGCCAGCAGCCCCGCAGGGCTCCACGAGCAGTACTTC
NA	13	TRBV7-9	NA	TRBJ2-7	CASSLGGGYEQYF	TGTGCCAGCAGCTTAGGAGGGGGCTACGAGCAGTACTTC
NA	16	TRBV28	NA	TRBJ2-5	CASSLLVPRPKETQYF	TGTGCCAGCAGTTTATTAGTGCCTAGACCAAAAGAGACCCAGTACTTC
once	16	TRBV15	TRBD2	TRBJ2-1	CATSRPLAGVVDEQFF	TGTGCCACCAGCAGACCACTAGCGGGAGTCGTAGATGAGCAGTTCTTC
NA	14	TRBV10-1	TRBD2	TRBJ2-7	CASSGTSGSREQYF	TGCGCCAGCAGTGGGACTAGCGGGAGCAGGGAGCAGTACTTC
NA	17	TRBV4-3	NA	TRBJ2-2	CASSQTDSQYLTGELFF	TGCGCCAGCAGCCAAACGGACAGCCAGTATCTCACCGGGGAGCTGTTTTTT
NA	18	TRBV7-2	TRBD1	TRBJ2-7	CASSLMTGASGRSYEQYF	TGTGCCAGCAGCTTAATGACAGGGGCCTCCGGTCGCTCCTACGAGCAGTACTTC
NA	14	TRBV9	TRBD2	TRBJ2-7	CASSPVAGVDEQYF	TGTGCCAGCAGCCCCGTAGCGGGAGTGGACGAGCAGTACTTC
NA	16	TRBV29-1	TRBD1	TRBJ2-5	CSVEPGDRGYQETQYF	TGCAGCGTTGAACCAGGGGACAGGGGGTACCAAGAGACCCAGTACTTC
NA	12	TRBV27	NA	TRBJ2-5	CASSFSGRAQYF	TGTGCCAGCAGTTTCTCCGGGCGGGCCCAGTACTTC
NA	14	TRBV7-9	TRBD1	TRBJ2-7	CASSTQGRPYEQYF	TGTGCCAGCAGTACACAGGGGCGCCCCTACGAGCAGTACTTC
NA	15	TRBV27	TRBD1	TRBJ2-3	CASSFLGQGVHPQYF	TGTGCCAGCAGTTTCCTGGGACAGGGGGTGCACCCGCAGTATTTT
NA	16	TRBV27	TRBD1	TRBJ2-7	CASSHLGTGWSYEQYF	TGTGCCAGCAGCCATTTGGGGACAGGGTGGTCCTACGAGCAGTACTTC
NA	15	TRBV2	TRBD1	TRBJ1-2	CASSEANRGRNGYTF	TGTGCCAGCAGTGAGGCCAACAGGGGGCGGAATGGCTACACCTTC
NA	19	TRBV7-7	TRBD2	TRBJ2-5	CASSTTGTSGRVLQETQYF	TGTGCCAGCAGCACCACCGGGACTAGCGGGAGGGTCCTCCAAGAGACCCAGTACTTC
NA	15	TRBV5-6	NA	TRBJ1-5	CASSLGGWGNQPQHF	TGTGCCAGCAGCTTGGGGGGCTGGGGCAATCAGCCCCAGCATTTT
NA	15	TRBV7-8	TRBD2	TRBJ2-1	CASSIRTSLLNEQFF	TGTGCCAGCAGCATACGGACTAGCCTACTTAATGAGCAGTTCTTC
NA	15	TRBV7-6	TRBD2	TRBJ2-7	CASSPFSGSSYEQYF	TGTGCCAGCAGCCCTTTTAGCGGGAGCTCCTACGAGCAGTACTTC
NA	18	TRBV7-2	TRBD2	TRBJ2-1	CASSFSSGRALPYNEQFF	TGTGCCAGCAGCTTTAGTAGCGGGAGGGCTCTTCCCTACAATGAGCAGTTCTTC
NA	16	TRBV27	TRBD2	TRBJ2-1	CASTSSGGSSYNEQFF	TGTGCCAGCACCTCCTCCGGCGGGAGCTCCTACAATGAGCAGTTCTTC
NA	13	TRBV19	NA	TRBJ2-7	CASSMYRGGEQYF	TGTGCCAGTAGTATGTACAGGGGGGGAGAGCAGTACTTC
NA	14	TRBV5-1	NA	TRBJ2-1	CASSLGDPSNEQFF	TGCGCCAGCAGCCTTGGGGACCCTTCCAATGAGCAGTTCTTC